This T cell receptor (beta chain) was sequenced in a study of T-cell reconstitution after alpha-beta-depleted transplantation in children. Researchers prepared the TCRbeta library using unique molecular identifiers, the study reports. TCRdb re-derived calls from the PCR reads in MiXCR, one entry per CDR3 protein. Here the sample spans 750,000 to 950,000 distinct CDR3 sequences, under 20% being singletons. This CDR3 is built from 14 residues. The V gene end was trimmed by 6 bases and the J gene end by 0 bases; junction bases not matched to a gene: 7. Germline V gene lookup returns CDR1 DFQATT and CDR2 SNEGSKA (reference sequence). This clonotype came up many times.

This sequence was found in a male patient between 5 and 17 years old who had a stem cell transplant for acute lymphoblastic leukemia, so the T cells may come from the graft donor. The material was PBMCs, mostly from graft donor cells, obtained 360 days after TCRalphabeta/CD19-depleted stem cell transplant. The rearrangement uses TRBV20-1 and TRBJ2-7; 8 nucleotides align to TRBD1. CDR3 DNA sequence: TGCAGTGCGCCAGGACAGGGAAGCTCCTACGAGCAGTACTTC. This translates into CSAPGQGSSYEQYF.